Listed below are T cell receptor beta chains from one sample, sequenced in a study of identical twins. MiXCR was run by TCRdb on the 5' RACE reads, yielding one entry per CDR3 protein. The data hold 520,000 or so distinct CDR3 sequences, with about 20% observed a single time. Separately, the same data were catalogued under a study of T cells expressing NK-cell markers.

The sequencing sample was made of CD4+ T cells sorted from blood. The receptors come from a woman under 30 in good health. CDR3s include the opening cysteine and the closing phenylalanine or tryptophan. Each record gives: J gene, clone size, V gene, D gene, CDR3 DNA, CDR3 protein. D genes are given only for firm matches. Not all rows give a size; the values are once, few, many and, for expanded clones, a class.

j_call: TRBJ1-5
clone_size: .
v_call: TRBV5-5
d_call: TRBD1
cdr3_nt: TGTGCCAGCAGCCCCGGACAGGGCTGGCAGCGCCAGCATTTT
cdr3_aa: CASSPGQGWQRQHF

j_call: TRBJ2-7
clone_size: .
v_call: TRBV15
d_call: .
cdr3_nt: TGTGCCACCAGGGACGCGGTGGGCGAGCAGTACTTC
cdr3_aa: CATRDAVGEQYF

j_call: TRBJ2-3
clone_size: few
v_call: TRBV7-9
d_call: TRBD2
cdr3_nt: TGTGCCAGCAGCTCCGGGACTAGCGGGTTCACAGATACGCAGTATTTT
cdr3_aa: CASSSGTSGFTDTQYF

j_call: TRBJ2-7
clone_size: .
v_call: TRBV7-9
d_call: .
cdr3_nt: TGTGCCAGCACCCCCCGGAGAAGCTCCTACGAGCAGTACTTC
cdr3_aa: CASTPRRSSYEQYF

j_call: TRBJ1-1
clone_size: few
v_call: TRBV12-5
d_call: .
cdr3_nt: TGTGTTAGTGGCCCGAGGGGGGGACCCGATATGAACACTGAAGCTTTCTTT
cdr3_aa: CVSGPRGGPDMNTEAFF

j_call: TRBJ1-1
clone_size: .
v_call: TRBV29-1
d_call: .
cdr3_nt: TGCAGCGTCCTCGAGGCCCTGAACAGGATCCAAGCTTTCTTT
cdr3_aa: CSVLEALNRIQAFF

j_call: TRBJ1-1
clone_size: .
v_call: TRBV6-1
d_call: .
cdr3_nt: TGTGCCAGCAGCTTGGGACGCCCTGGGGATGAAGCTTTCTTT
cdr3_aa: CASSLGRPGDEAFF

j_call: TRBJ2-1
clone_size: few
v_call: TRBV7-3
d_call: TRBD2
cdr3_nt: TGTGCCAGCAGGGGGAGACTAGCGGGGTCCCACAATGAGCAGTTCTTC
cdr3_aa: CASRGRLAGSHNEQFF

j_call: TRBJ1-4
clone_size: .
v_call: TRBV4-3
d_call: .
cdr3_nt: TGCGCCAGCAGCCAAGATCCGGGAACGAATGAAAAACTGTTTTTT
cdr3_aa: CASSQDPGTNEKLFF

j_call: TRBJ2-1
clone_size: .
v_call: TRBV5-1
d_call: TRBD2
cdr3_nt: TGCGCCAGCAGCACCATTACTAGCGGGACTGATGAGCAGTTCTTC
cdr3_aa: CASSTITSGTDEQFF

j_call: TRBJ2-7
clone_size: .
v_call: TRBV5-6
d_call: .
cdr3_nt: TGTGCCAGCAGCCCTGCGAGCTCCGAGCAGTACTTC
cdr3_aa: CASSPASSEQYF

j_call: TRBJ1-1
clone_size: few
v_call: TRBV21-1
d_call: .
cdr3_nt: TGTGCCAGCAGCACGGAACAAGTGTACACTGAAGCTTTCTTT
cdr3_aa: CASSTEQVYTEAFF

j_call: TRBJ2-7
clone_size: few
v_call: TRBV7-2
d_call: .
cdr3_nt: TGTGCCAGCAGCCTACAGTTCGGACAGCCCTACGAGCAGTACTTC
cdr3_aa: CASSLQFGQPYEQYF

j_call: TRBJ1-1
clone_size: few
v_call: TRBV6-1
d_call: .
cdr3_nt: TGTGCCAGCACCAATACAGGGACCACTGAAGCTTTCTTT
cdr3_aa: CASTNTGTTEAFF

j_call: TRBJ2-7
clone_size: .
v_call: TRBV6-5
d_call: .
cdr3_nt: TGTGCCAGCAGTTACTCGGCGAGTCAGGGCAGATACGAGCAGTACTTC
cdr3_aa: CASSYSASQGRYEQYF

j_call: TRBJ2-7
clone_size: .
v_call: TRBV20-1
d_call: TRBD2
cdr3_nt: TGCAGTGCTAGAGACCTAGGGACTAGCGGGGTTAGGTACGAGCAGTACTTC
cdr3_aa: CSARDLGTSGVRYEQYF

j_call: TRBJ2-7
clone_size: .
v_call: TRBV5-1
d_call: .
cdr3_nt: TGCGCCAGCAGCTTGGAGGGGAGTTACACTTCCGAGCAGTACTTC
cdr3_aa: CASSLEGSYTSEQYF

j_call: TRBJ2-1
clone_size: .
v_call: TRBV7-2
d_call: .
cdr3_nt: TGTGCCAGCAGCTTAGCGGGCAACTACAATGAGCAGTTCTTC
cdr3_aa: CASSLAGNYNEQFF

j_call: TRBJ2-1
clone_size: few
v_call: TRBV7-9
d_call: TRBD2
cdr3_nt: TGTGCCAGCAGCGGCGTAGCGGGGCGCTCATCCTACAATGAGCAGTTCTTC
cdr3_aa: CASSGVAGRSSYNEQFF

j_call: TRBJ1-5
clone_size: few
v_call: TRBV20-1
d_call: .
cdr3_nt: TGCAGTGCTAGCAGGCGAGTGAGTTATAGCAATCAGCCCCAGCATTTT
cdr3_aa: CSASRRVSYSNQPQHF

j_call: TRBJ2-1
clone_size: .
v_call: TRBV11-2
d_call: .
cdr3_nt: TGTGCCAGCAGCTTTACTAGACCCGACAATGAGCAGTTCTTC
cdr3_aa: CASSFTRPDNEQFF

j_call: TRBJ2-2
clone_size: .
v_call: TRBV4-2
d_call: .
cdr3_nt: TGTGCCAGCAGCCAAAGCGACAGTAACACCGGGGAGCTGTTTTTT
cdr3_aa: CASSQSDSNTGELFF

j_call: TRBJ1-5
clone_size: few
v_call: TRBV7-2
d_call: TRBD1
cdr3_nt: TGTGCCAGCAGCAGCCGACAGGGTGGTCAGCCCCAGCATTTT
cdr3_aa: CASSSRQGGQPQHF

j_call: TRBJ2-1
clone_size: .
v_call: TRBV11-2
d_call: TRBD2
cdr3_nt: TGTGCCAGCAGCCTCAGGCGGGGGACCTCCTACAATGAGCAGTTCTTC
cdr3_aa: CASSLRRGTSYNEQFF

j_call: TRBJ1-5
clone_size: few
v_call: TRBV20-1
d_call: .
cdr3_nt: TGCAGTGCTAGAAAAGGCTTGAGCAATCAGCCCCAGCATTTT
cdr3_aa: CSARKGLSNQPQHF

j_call: TRBJ1-3
clone_size: few
v_call: TRBV15
d_call: .
cdr3_nt: TGTGCCACCAGCAGAGAGAGGGGGAGCTCTGGAAACACCATATATTTT
cdr3_aa: CATSRERGSSGNTIYF

j_call: TRBJ2-1
clone_size: few
v_call: TRBV12-3/TRBV12-4
d_call: .
cdr3_nt: TGTGCCAGCAGTTTCAAAGGGACTCGAAGAAATGAGCAGTTCTTC
cdr3_aa: CASSFKGTRRNEQFF

j_call: TRBJ2-1
clone_size: .
v_call: TRBV5-1
d_call: .
cdr3_nt: TGCGCCAGCAGCTTGGTGGTAGGGGTCCCTGGGGATGAGCAGTTCTTC
cdr3_aa: CASSLVVGVPGDEQFF

j_call: TRBJ2-7
clone_size: many
v_call: TRBV5-6
d_call: TRBD1
cdr3_nt: TGTGCCAGCAGTTCCGGGACAGTCTCCTACGAGCAGTACTTC
cdr3_aa: CASSSGTVSYEQYF

j_call: TRBJ1-5
clone_size: .
v_call: TRBV10-3
d_call: .
cdr3_nt: TGTGCCATAGGGAACTGGGAAAAAGACCAGCCCCAGCATTTT
cdr3_aa: CAIGNWEKDQPQHF

j_call: TRBJ2-7
clone_size: .
v_call: TRBV5-1
d_call: .
cdr3_nt: TGCGCCAGCAGCACAAAGGACAGCACCTACGAGCAGTACTTC
cdr3_aa: CASSTKDSTYEQYF

j_call: TRBJ1-2
clone_size: few
v_call: TRBV2
d_call: .
cdr3_nt: TGTGCCAGCAGGGGGACGGACTACTATGGCTACACCTTC
cdr3_aa: CASRGTDYYGYTF

j_call: TRBJ1-4
clone_size: few
v_call: TRBV6-1
d_call: .
cdr3_nt: TGTGCCAGCAGTGGCCGGGGCGCTAATGAAAAACTGTTTTTT
cdr3_aa: CASSGRGANEKLFF

j_call: TRBJ1-1
clone_size: .
v_call: TRBV7-3
d_call: TRBD1
cdr3_nt: TGTGCCAGCAGCTGGACAGGGGAGACTGAAGCTTTCTTT
cdr3_aa: CASSWTGETEAFF

j_call: TRBJ2-7
clone_size: few
v_call: TRBV12-3/TRBV12-4
d_call: TRBD2
cdr3_nt: TGTGCCAGCAGAACCGCGGCAGCGGGAGCCCACGAGCAGTACTTC
cdr3_aa: CASRTAAAGAHEQYF

j_call: TRBJ1-1
clone_size: .
v_call: TRBV6-2/TRBV6-3
d_call: .
cdr3_nt: TGTGCCAGCAAGCCCCGTGCGGGGAGTAACACTGAAGCTTTCTTT
cdr3_aa: CASKPRAGSNTEAFF

j_call: TRBJ2-1
clone_size: few
v_call: TRBV3-1
d_call: .
cdr3_nt: TGTGCCAGCAGCCAAGAGGTCTGGGGGAGGCCCTCCTACAATGAGCAGTTCTTC
cdr3_aa: CASSQEVWGRPSYNEQFF

j_call: TRBJ1-4
clone_size: .
v_call: TRBV15
d_call: .
cdr3_nt: TGTGCCACCAGCAGAGACCGGGCGGGTAATGAAAAACTGTTTTTT
cdr3_aa: CATSRDRAGNEKLFF

j_call: TRBJ2-7
clone_size: .
v_call: TRBV7-9
d_call: .
cdr3_nt: TGTGCCAGCAGCTTATCGGCAAACTACGAGCAGTACTTC
cdr3_aa: CASSLSANYEQYF

j_call: TRBJ2-1
clone_size: many
v_call: TRBV18
d_call: .
cdr3_nt: TGTGCCAGCAGCCCCCCGTCCTACAATGAGCAGTTCTTC
cdr3_aa: CASSPPSYNEQFF

j_call: TRBJ2-5
clone_size: .
v_call: TRBV9
d_call: .
cdr3_nt: TGTGCCAGCAGCGTAAGGGGCGCAGCCCCGCGAGAGACCCAGTACTTC
cdr3_aa: CASSVRGAAPRETQYF

j_call: TRBJ1-1
clone_size: few
v_call: TRBV12-3/TRBV12-4
d_call: .
cdr3_nt: TGTGCCAGCAGCCGTAAGCGAATTGAAGCTTTCTTT
cdr3_aa: CASSRKRIEAFF

j_call: TRBJ2-3
clone_size: .
v_call: TRBV5-1
d_call: TRBD2
cdr3_nt: TGCGCCAGCAGCTTGGAGGCTAGCGGGAGCACAGATACGCAGTATTTT
cdr3_aa: CASSLEASGSTDTQYF

j_call: TRBJ1-2
clone_size: few
v_call: TRBV19
d_call: .
cdr3_nt: TGTGCCAGTAGTACTCCACCAGCGTATGGCTACACCTTC
cdr3_aa: CASSTPPAYGYTF

j_call: TRBJ1-1
clone_size: few
v_call: TRBV12-3/TRBV12-4
d_call: .
cdr3_nt: TGTGCCGGGGGTAGGGGCAGCACTGAAGCTTTCTTT
cdr3_aa: CAGGRGSTEAFF

j_call: TRBJ2-5
clone_size: .
v_call: TRBV7-9
d_call: TRBD2
cdr3_nt: TGTGCCAGCAGCGCCCGACTAGCCGGGCAGACCCAGTACTTC
cdr3_aa: CASSARLAGQTQYF

j_call: TRBJ2-1
clone_size: .
v_call: TRBV20-1
d_call: .
cdr3_nt: TGCAGTGCTAAAAAAGAAGGACCCATTTACAATGAGCAGTTCTTC
cdr3_aa: CSAKKEGPIYNEQFF

j_call: TRBJ2-1
clone_size: .
v_call: TRBV7-2
d_call: TRBD2
cdr3_nt: TGTGCCAGCAGCCGGACTAGCGGGAGGACCTACAATGAGCAGTTCTTC
cdr3_aa: CASSRTSGRTYNEQFF

j_call: TRBJ1-1
clone_size: .
v_call: TRBV9
d_call: .
cdr3_nt: TGTGCCAGCAGCGTAGGTCTCGGAGTGAACACTGAAGCTTTCTTT
cdr3_aa: CASSVGLGVNTEAFF